These 8 T cell receptor beta chains were sequenced from one sample in a study of shared clonotypes between healthy human individuals (dated by TCRdb to 2018 to 2021). The protocol used for the library was the immunoSEQ multiplex PCR assay. TCRdb holds this immuneACCESS table with in-frame rearrangements only. Some clones are missing; in checked studies, unresolved V genes explain under half, and the rest has no known cause. The sample yields 2 million to 2.5 million clones; approximately 95% were counted once. The ten largest clones capture under 0.45% of the sample. Specimen: naive CD4+ T cells from PBMCs. The cell subset or site label corresponds to: CD45RA+ positively selected. These receptors were collected from a man younger than 35 in good health. Some clones in this sample may be carry-over from other donors' samples.

Note on this clone: A read error is possible here, since a much larger clone lies one base away. Other DNA sequences in this specimen translate into the identical CDR3. The chain couples TRBV5-1 to TRBJ2-7; TRBD1 agrees at 7 bases. From germline, CDR1 is SGHRS and CDR2 YFSETQ. CDR3 length equals 14 residues. V shed 0 bases, J shed 2 bases, and the junction held 2 bases outside the gene matches. DNA for the CDR3: TGCGCCAGCAGCTTGGGTCAGGGGGCCTACGAGCAGTACTTC. Its translation: CASSLGQGAYEQYF.

The V and J genes are TRBV6-1 and TRBJ2-7; the match to TRBD1 covers 9 bases. This CDR3 has 13 residues. Germline trimming cut 5 bases from V and 3 bases from J; bases unmatched to any gene: 2. Germline-derived CDR1 and CDR2 are MNHNS and SASEGT. This CDR3 is CASSRDRDYEQYF. CDR3 nucleotide sequence: TGTGCCAGCAGTCGGGACAGGGACTACGAGCAGTACTTC.

The chain links TRBV9 to TRBJ2-1; either TRBD1 or TRBD2 may supply D (5 bases each). Per the germline V gene, CDR1 is SGDLS and CDR2 is YYNGEE. This CDR3 comprises 16 residues. The V end was cut by 4 bases, the J end by 4 bases, with 18 bases between. The CDR3 region is CASSPRGTTLYNEQFF. The CDR3 DNA sequence: TGTGCCAGCAGCCCCAGAGGGACCACATTATACAATGAGCAGTTCTTC.

This chain joins TRBV30 and TRBJ2-5; D may be TRBD2 (5 bases). Per the germline V gene, CDR1 is GTSNPN and CDR2 is SVGIG (reference sequence). CDR3 length equals 11 residues. V was clipped by 4 bases and J by 5 bases, with 8 bases between them. CDR3 bases: TGTGCCTGGATTTCGGGGGAGACCCAGTACTTC. This sequence encodes CAWISGETQYF. Full variable domain (missing parts from reference TRBV30 and TRBJ2-5): SQTIHQWPATLVQPVGSPLSLECTVEGTSNPNLYWYRQAAGRGLQLLFYSVGIGQISSEVPQNLSASRPQDRQFILSSKKLLLSDSGFYLCAWISGETQYFGPGTRLLVL.

The CDR3 reads CASSFDGATGNTIYF. As DNA, the CDR3 is TGCGCCAGCAGCTTCGACGGCGCCACTGGAAACACCATATATTTT. The V call is TRBV5-1, the J call TRBJ1-3; the D is unclear. CDR3 size: 15 residues. V was trimmed by 2 bases and J by 2 bases, leaving 11 bases between them. From germline, CDR1 is SGHRS and CDR2 YFSETQ.

The gene calls are TRBV28 and TRBJ2-7, with 8 bases aligning to TRBD1. The CDR3 covers 15 residues. Unmatched junction bases numbered 16, after V lost 10 bases and J lost 5 bases. The germline V gene has CDR1 MDHEN and CDR2 SYDVKM. CDR3 amino acids: CATQTGGGGVNEQYF. The CDR3 DNA is TGTGCCACTCAAACAGGGGGAGGAGGTGTCAACGAGCAGTACTTC.

The rearrangement joins TRBV29-1 to TRBJ2-7, with D possibly TRBD1 on 6 matching bases. The CDR3 length is 15 residues. Germline CDR1 reads SQVTM; CDR2 reads ANQGSEA. With 0 bases removed from V and 10 bases from J, the gap between germline ends came to 22 bases. The CDR3 bases are TGCAGCGTTGAAGATCGTCGAGACAGGACCCCTTATCAGTACTTC. Its translation is CSVEDRRDRTPYQYF.

The V and J genes are TRBV12-5 and TRBJ2-2; TRBD1 agrees at 9 bases. V lost 0 bases, J lost 4 bases, and 0 bases stayed unmatched. Germline CDR1 is LGHNT and CDR2 is FRNRAP. CDR3 length: 15 amino acids. Here the CDR3 DNA reads TGTGCTAGTGGTTTGGTGGGACAGGGCACCGGGGAGCTGTTTTTT. Amino acid sequence: CASGLVGQGTGELFF. Together with reference TRBV12-5 and TRBJ2-2, the CDR3 gives the full variable domain: DARVTQTPRHKVTEMGQEVTMRCQPILGHNTVFWYRQTMMQGLELLAYFRNRAPLDDSGMPKDRFSAEMPDATLATLKIQPSEPRDSAVYFCASGLVGQGTGELFFGEGSRLTVL.